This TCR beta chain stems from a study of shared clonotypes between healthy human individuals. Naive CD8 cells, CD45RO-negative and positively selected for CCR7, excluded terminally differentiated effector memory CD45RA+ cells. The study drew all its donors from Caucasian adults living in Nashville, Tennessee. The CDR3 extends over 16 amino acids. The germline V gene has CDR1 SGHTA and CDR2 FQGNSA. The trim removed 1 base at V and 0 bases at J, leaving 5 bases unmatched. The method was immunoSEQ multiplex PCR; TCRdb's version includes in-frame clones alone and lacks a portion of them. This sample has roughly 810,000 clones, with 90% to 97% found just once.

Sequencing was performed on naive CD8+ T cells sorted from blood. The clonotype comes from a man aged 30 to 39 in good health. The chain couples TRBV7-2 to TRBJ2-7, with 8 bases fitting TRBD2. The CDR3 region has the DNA TGTGCCAGCAGCTTAGTTTCCGGGACTAGCTCCTACGAGCAGTACTTC. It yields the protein CASSLVSGTSSYEQYF.